The 27 T cell receptor beta chains given below trace back to one sample, sequenced in a study of Ad26.COV2.S vaccination and SARS-CoV-2 variants. The sample's treatment: around 19 received Ad26.COV2.S at low or high dose, single or two shots; about five received placebo; per-sample allocation not given. Each sample was drawn 63 days after the first injection (of vaccine or placebo). This table comes from immunoSEQ multiplex PCR, and its TCRdb copy is limited to in-frame clones, with some not included. Of a few hundred thousand clones in the sample, around nine tenths were seen once. Sequences were derived from peripheral blood, sampled in a trial of Ad26.COV2.S vaccine versus placebo. The receptors were gathered from a person aged 18-60 years who received the Ad26.COV2.S COVID-19 vaccine or a placebo.

This clone was detected only a few times. In DNA, the CDR3 is TGTGCCAGCAGTTCGGAGCAGGGGATCTATAATTCACCCCTCCACTTT. It yields the protein CASSSEQGIYNSPLHF. The V and J genes are TRBV6-2 or TRBV6-3 and TRBJ1-6; D is perhaps TRBD1 (6 bases). Trimming took 4 bases from V and 3 from J, leaving 13 bases between them. Germline CDR1 reads MNHEY; CDR2 reads SVGEGT. This CDR3 has 16 amino acids.

V usage is TRBV2 and J usage is TRBJ2-3, with TRBD1 as a possible D gene (6 bases). Germline V lookup: CDR1 SNHLY, CDR2 FYNNEI. The CDR3 covers 14 residues. Trimming took 11 bases from V and 0 from J, leaving 15 bases between them. CDR3 nucleotides: TGTGCCGCTAAAGGGGGTATTAGCACAGATACGCAGTATTTT. Translated: CAAKGGISTDTQYF.

The chain uses TRBV9 and TRBJ2-1; 9 bases agree with TRBD2. The CDR3 length is 16 residues. CDR1 SGDLS and CDR2 YYNGEE come from the germline V gene. V dropped 0 bases and J dropped 4; count of bases not matched to a gene: 5. The CDR3 loop is CASSVGLTSGYNEQFF. The CDR3 DNA is TGTGCCAGCAGCGTAGGGCTGACTAGCGGTTACAATGAGCAGTTCTTC.

The chain couples TRBV28 to TRBJ1-5; tentatively, D is TRBD1 (6 bases). V lost 5 bases and J lost 0, with 17 bases in between. Germline CDR1 MDHEN, CDR2 SYDVKM. The CDR3 sequence is 17 residues long. CDR3 coding DNA: TGTGCCAGCAGTCCGGGACACCCTTACCATAGCAATCAGCCCCAGCATTTT. Translating it yields CASSPGHPYHSNQPQHF.

The chain employs TRBV5-1 and TRBJ1-1; 7 bases match TRBD1. Looked up from germline, CDR1 is SGHRS and CDR2 is YFSETQ. This CDR3 is built from 14 residues. The trim removed 4 bases at V and 0 bases at J, leaving 3 bases unmatched. The CDR3 protein is CASSAGQLNTEAFF. The CDR3 nucleotides read TGCGCCAGCAGCGCGGGACAGCTGAACACTGAAGCTTTCTTT.

For this clone: Other DNA sequences in the same sample also yield this CDR3. The chain is built from TRBV2 and TRBJ2-7, with 9 bases identical to TRBD2. The length of the CDR3 is 11 residues. The V gene end was trimmed by 9 bases and the J gene end by 3 bases; junction bases not matched to a gene: 0. The germline gives CDR1 SNHLY, CDR2 FYNNEI. The CDR3 nucleotides are TGTGCCAGTAGCGGGAGCTACGAGCAGTACTTC. Amino acids: CASSGSYEQYF.

This clone was seen a single time. This chain joins TRBV19 and TRBJ2-1, with 7 bases lining up with TRBD1. V dropped 2 bases and J dropped 5; count of bases not matched to a gene: 9. CDR1 and CDR2 from the germline V gene are LNHDA and SQIVND (reference sequence). The CDR3 loop spans 16 amino acids. CDR3: CASSITLGGFNNEQFF. The CDR3 nucleotides read TGTGCCAGTAGTATAACGCTAGGGGGCTTCAACAATGAGCAGTTCTTC.

This chain joins TRBV6-6 and TRBJ2-7, with D possibly matching TRBD2 (7 bases). From germline, CDR1 is MNHNY and CDR2 SVGAGI (reference sequence). The CDR3 has 17 residues. Between the trimmed V and J ends, which lost 5 bases and 2 bases, there was a span of 22 bases. The CDR3: CASSRDRGAIQAYEQYF. CDR3 sequence (DNA): TGTGCCAGCAGTCGAGACCGGGGGGCAATCCAGGCCTACGAGCAGTACTTC.

V is TRBV4-1 and J is TRBJ2-5; D is undetermined. Trimming left V 6 bases short and J 1 base short, with 12 bases between. CDR1 MGHRA and CDR2 YSYEKL come from the germline V gene. This CDR3 has 14 amino acids. The DNA for the CDR3 is TGCGCCAGCAGTCAAAGGGCAGCCCAAGAGACCCAGTACTTC. It specifies CASSQRAAQETQYF.

The chain carries TRBV6-2 or TRBV6-3 and TRBJ1-2, with D unclear. The V end lost 5 bases, the J end lost 2 bases, and 9 bases lay between the germline ends. Germline assignment: CDR1 MNHEY and CDR2 SVGEGT. CDR3 size: 13 residues. The chain's CDR3 is CASSIDANYGYTF. CDR3 nucleotides: TGTGCCAGCAGTATCGACGCGAACTATGGCTACACCTTC.

V gene TRBV14 combines with J gene TRBJ1-2; no clear D gene. V lost 4 bases and J 3 bases, leaving 12 bases between the germline ends. The length of the CDR3 is 14 residues. Germline V gives CDR1 SGHDN, CDR2 FVKESK. Written as DNA, the CDR3 is TGTGCCAGCAGCCGGGGTGGGTTCGACTATGGCTACACCTTC. Encoded protein: CASSRGGFDYGYTF.

The V call is TRBV7-2, the J call TRBJ1-5; 8 bases map to TRBD1. This CDR3 is 14 amino acids long. From germline, CDR1 is SGHTA and CDR2 FQGNSA. The V and J ends lost 6 bases and 5 bases, in that order; junction bases with no gene match: 6. The CDR3 reads CASSLTQGDQPQHF. Written as DNA, the CDR3 is TGTGCCAGCAGTTTAACACAGGGGGATCAGCCCCAGCATTTT.

This sequence joins TRBV6-1 and TRBJ2-3; D might be TRBD2 (6 bases). Trimming took 2 bases from V and 3 from J, leaving 9 bases between them. Germline V lookup: CDR1 MNHNS, CDR2 SASEGT. This CDR3 region has 14 residues. The CDR3 region has the DNA TGTGCCAGCAGTGAATATGGGGGGACAGATACGCAGTATTTT. The encoded protein is CASSEYGGTDTQYF.

The chain links TRBV5-1 to TRBJ2-7; TRBD2 might be the D (5 bases). Trimming removed 4 bases from V and 0 bases from J, with 14 bases in between. The CDR3 contains 15 residues. Germline V gives CDR1 SGHRS, CDR2 YFSETQ. The CDR3 nucleotides are TGCGCCAGCAGCCCCAGAGGCGGGTTCTCCTACGAGCAGTACTTC. As protein: CASSPRGGFSYEQYF.

The rearrangement uses TRBV5-1 and TRBJ2-7; 11 bases are a match to TRBD2. Germline V lookup: CDR1 SGHRS, CDR2 YFSETQ. The CDR3 has 14 residues. V was pared by 1 base and J by 4 bases, with 1 base of the junction left unmatched. CDR3 coding DNA: TGCGCCAGCAGCTTGATAGCGGGAGGGTACGAGCAGTACTTC. This encodes CASSLIAGGYEQYF.

The V gene is TRBV6-6, the J gene TRBJ1-3; D remains unclear. V was clipped by 6 bases and J by 0 bases, with 12 bases between them. Germline V gene lookup returns CDR1 MNHNY and CDR2 SVGAGI (reference sequence). The CDR3 extends over 15 amino acids. In DNA, the CDR3 is TGTGCCAGCAGCGAATTTTTGGACTCTGGAAACACCATATATTTT. This gives the protein CASSEFLDSGNTIYF.

This clone was recorded only once. This chain connects TRBV3-1 (or the pseudogene TRBV3-2) to TRBJ1-3, with D tentatively TRBD1 (6 bases). The ends were cut back, 0 bases at V and 4 bases at J, with 10 bases in the middle. The CDR3 sequence is 15 residues long. Germline V gives CDR1 LGHDT, CDR2 YNNKEL (reference sequence). This CDR3 reads CASSQEAGTGNTIYF. The CDR3 DNA follows: TGTGCCAGCAGCCAAGAGGCAGGGACAGGAAACACCATATATTTT.

This rearrangement joins TRBV28 to TRBJ1-5; 7 bases line up with TRBD1. Per germline, CDR1 MDHEN and CDR2 SYDVKM. This CDR3 spans 16 amino acids. The junction had 9 bases not matched to a gene; V was cut back by 6 bases and J by 1 base. This chain's CDR3 is CASSSREGASNQPQHF. Written as DNA, the CDR3 is TGTGCCAGCAGCTCCCGGGAGGGGGCAAGCAATCAGCCCCAGCATTTT.

The chain recombines TRBV28 with TRBJ2-7, with 7 bases aligning to TRBD2. In germline, CDR1 is MDHEN, CDR2 SYDVKM. The junction had 7 bases not matched to a gene; V was cut back by 11 bases and J by 3 bases. The CDR3 extends over 12 amino acids. The CDR3 DNA is TGTGCCGCTTGCCGGGGGGACTACGAGCAGTACTTC. Its protein product is CAACRGDYEQYF.

The chain uses TRBV7-9 and TRBJ1-5; D unclear. The CDR3 totals 13 residues. The ends were cut back, 5 bases at V and 7 bases at J, with 12 bases in the middle. The V gene's germline CDR1 is SEHNR and CDR2 FQNEAQ (reference sequence). The CDR3 nucleotides are TGTGCCAGCAGCGCAGGACTTACCCAGCCCCAGCATTTT. It yields the protein CASSAGLTQPQHF. The full variable domain, completed using reference TRBV7-9 and TRBJ1-5, is DTGVSQNPRHKITKRGQNVTFRCDPISEHNRLYWYRQTLGQGPEFLTYFQNEAQLEKSRLLSDRFSAERPKGSFSTLEIQRTEQGDSAMYLCASSAGLTQPQHFGDGTRLSIL.

Points on this clone: Relative to the germline gene, one junction end is altered; a read error may explain this. J is TRBJ1-3 and V is TRBV7-9; no clear D gene. The CDR3 spans 12 residues. The germline CDR1 and CDR2 sequences are SEHNR and FQNEAQ (reference sequence). CDR3 region: CASSLEENAIYF. As DNA, the CDR3 is TGTGCCAGCAGCTTAGAGGAAAACGCCATATATTTT.

J is TRBJ1-6 and V is TRBV2; D is undetermined. V was shortened by 2 bases and J by 7 bases, with 6 bases between the two germline ends. The CDR3 consists of 13 residues. Looked up from germline, CDR1 is SNHLY and CDR2 is FYNNEI. DNA for the CDR3: TGTGCCAGCAGTGAAACTTGGAATTCACCCCTCCACTTT. Translation: CASSETWNSPLHF.

About this clone itself: Other nucleotide sequences from this sample produce the same CDR3. The J gene is TRBJ2-1, the V gene TRBV5-1, with 10 bases fitting TRBD1. J gave up 0 bases and V 4 bases, and 4 bases lay outside the gene matches. CDR1 and CDR2 from the germline V gene are SGHRS and YFSETQ. This CDR3 spans 16 amino acids. CDR3 sequence reads: CASSPRTGGSYNEQFF. CDR3 nucleotides: TGCGCCAGCAGCCCGCGGACAGGGGGCTCCTACAATGAGCAGTTCTTC.

The chain recombines TRBV29-1 with TRBJ2-1; D is unresolved. This CDR3 has 14 residues. Per germline, CDR1 SQVTM and CDR2 ANQGSEA. Trimming stripped 6 bases from V and 7 bases from J, with 19 bases between. In DNA, the CDR3 is TGCAGCGTCGTAGCAATCGGCCGAAATAATGAGCAGTTCTTC. Encoded protein: CSVVAIGRNNEQFF.

The chain combines TRBV5-1 with TRBJ2-1; 10 bases fit TRBD1. There are 16 residues in the CDR3. Trimming removed 0 bases from V and 6 bases from J; junction bases left unmatched: 6. Germline assignment: CDR1 SGHRS and CDR2 YFSETQ. The CDR3 loop is CASSLAAGTGVNEQFF. In nucleotides, the CDR3 is TGCGCCAGCAGCTTGGCCGCTGGGACAGGGGTCAATGAGCAGTTCTTC.

The V call is TRBV7-9, the J call TRBJ2-3, with TRBD2 matching over 14 bases. Germline V gene data show CDR1 as SEHNR and CDR2 as FQNEAQ (reference sequence). The length of the CDR3 is 18 residues. After removal of 6 bases from V and 4 bases from J, the junction contained 12 bases not matched to a gene. CDR3 sequence: CASRDPGLAGVSSDTQYF. The CDR3 DNA reads as TGTGCCAGCAGAGACCCGGGACTAGCGGGAGTCTCGTCAGATACGCAGTATTTT.

The chain uses TRBV18 and TRBJ2-2, with D unresolved. The CDR3 covers 14 residues. Germline CDR1 and CDR2: KGHSH and LQKENI. The V end was cut by 7 bases, the J end by 0 bases, with 9 bases between. CDR3 in DNA: TGTGCCAGCTTTGGCAGAGCGAACACCGGGGAGCTGTTTTTT. As protein: CASFGRANTGELFF. The whole variable domain, remainder taken from reference TRBV18 and TRBJ2-2, is NAGVMQNPRHLVRRRGQEARLRCSPMKGHSHVYWYRQLPEEGLKFMVYLQKENIIDESGMPKERFSAEFPKEGPSILRIQQVVRGDSAAYFCASFGRANTGELFFGEGSRLTVL.